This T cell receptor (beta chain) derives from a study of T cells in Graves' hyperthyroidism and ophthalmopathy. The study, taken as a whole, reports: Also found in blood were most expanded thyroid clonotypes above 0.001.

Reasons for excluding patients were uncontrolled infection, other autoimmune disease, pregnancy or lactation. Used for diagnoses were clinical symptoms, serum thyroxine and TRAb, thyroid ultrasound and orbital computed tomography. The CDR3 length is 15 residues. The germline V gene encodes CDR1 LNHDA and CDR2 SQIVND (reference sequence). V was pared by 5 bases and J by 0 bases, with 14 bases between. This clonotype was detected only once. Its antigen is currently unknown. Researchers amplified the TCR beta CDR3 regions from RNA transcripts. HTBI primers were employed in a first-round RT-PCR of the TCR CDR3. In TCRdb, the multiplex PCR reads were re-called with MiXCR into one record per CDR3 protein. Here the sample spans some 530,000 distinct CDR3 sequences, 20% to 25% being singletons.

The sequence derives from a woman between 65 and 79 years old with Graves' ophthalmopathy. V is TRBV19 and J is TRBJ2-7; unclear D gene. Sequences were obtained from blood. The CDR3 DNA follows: TGTGCCAGTAGTGAACCGGGCAGGAGCTCCTACGAGCAGTACTTC. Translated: CASSEPGRSSYEQYF.